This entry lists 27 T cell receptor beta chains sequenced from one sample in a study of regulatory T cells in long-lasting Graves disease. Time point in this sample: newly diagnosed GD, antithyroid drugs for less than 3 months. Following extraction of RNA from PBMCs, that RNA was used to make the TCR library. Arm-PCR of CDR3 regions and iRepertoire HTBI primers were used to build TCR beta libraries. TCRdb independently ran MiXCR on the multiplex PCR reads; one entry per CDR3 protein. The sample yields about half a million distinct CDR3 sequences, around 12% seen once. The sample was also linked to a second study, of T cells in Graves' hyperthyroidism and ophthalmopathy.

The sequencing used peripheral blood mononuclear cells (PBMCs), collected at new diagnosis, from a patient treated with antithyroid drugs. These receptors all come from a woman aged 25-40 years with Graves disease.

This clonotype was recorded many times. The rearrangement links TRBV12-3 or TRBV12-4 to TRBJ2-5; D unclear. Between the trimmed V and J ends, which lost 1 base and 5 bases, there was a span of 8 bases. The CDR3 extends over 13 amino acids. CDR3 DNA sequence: TGTGCCAGCAGTTTAGTAACCCCGGAGACCCAGTACTTC. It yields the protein CASSLVTPETQYF.

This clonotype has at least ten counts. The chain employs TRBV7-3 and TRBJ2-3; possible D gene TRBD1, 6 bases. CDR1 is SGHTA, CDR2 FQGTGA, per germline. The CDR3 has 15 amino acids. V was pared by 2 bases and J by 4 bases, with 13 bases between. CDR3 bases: TGTGCCAGCAGCTTATTAGGGGGTTCGGCAGATACGCAGTATTTT. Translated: CASSLLGGSADTQYF.

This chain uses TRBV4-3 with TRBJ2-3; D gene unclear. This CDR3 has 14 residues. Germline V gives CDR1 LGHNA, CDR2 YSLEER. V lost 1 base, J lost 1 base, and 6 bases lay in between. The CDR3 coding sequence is TGCGCCAGCAGCCAAGCTGCTCGCACAGATACGCAGTATTTT. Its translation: CASSQAARTDTQYF.

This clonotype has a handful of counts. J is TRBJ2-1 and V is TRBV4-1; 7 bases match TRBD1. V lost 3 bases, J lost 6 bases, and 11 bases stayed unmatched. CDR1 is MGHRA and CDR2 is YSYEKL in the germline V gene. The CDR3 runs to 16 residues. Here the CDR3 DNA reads TGCGCCAGCAGCCATCCAAACCGGGACAGACTCAATGAGCAGTTCTTC. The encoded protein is CASSHPNRDRLNEQFF.

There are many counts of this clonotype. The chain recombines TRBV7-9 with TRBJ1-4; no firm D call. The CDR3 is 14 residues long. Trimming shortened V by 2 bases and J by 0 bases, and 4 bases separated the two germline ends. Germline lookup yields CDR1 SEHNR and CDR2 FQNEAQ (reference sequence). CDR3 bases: TGTGCCAGCAGCTTAATGGCAACTAATGAAAAACTGTTTTTT. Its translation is CASSLMATNEKLFF.

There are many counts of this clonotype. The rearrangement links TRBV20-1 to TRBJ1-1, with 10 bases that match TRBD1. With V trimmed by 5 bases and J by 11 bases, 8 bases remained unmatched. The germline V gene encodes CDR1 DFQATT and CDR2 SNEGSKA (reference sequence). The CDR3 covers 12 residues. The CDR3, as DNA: TGCAGTGCTGAGGGGGACAGGGGTTCGGCTTTCTTT. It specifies CSAEGDRGSAFF.

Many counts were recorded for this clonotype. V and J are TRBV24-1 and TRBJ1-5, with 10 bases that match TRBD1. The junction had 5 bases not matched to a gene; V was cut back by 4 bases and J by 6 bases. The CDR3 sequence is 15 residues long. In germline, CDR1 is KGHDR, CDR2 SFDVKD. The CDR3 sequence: CATSEGGQGRQPQHF. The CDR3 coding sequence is TGTGCCACCAGTGAGGGGGGACAGGGGCGTCAGCCCCAGCATTTT.

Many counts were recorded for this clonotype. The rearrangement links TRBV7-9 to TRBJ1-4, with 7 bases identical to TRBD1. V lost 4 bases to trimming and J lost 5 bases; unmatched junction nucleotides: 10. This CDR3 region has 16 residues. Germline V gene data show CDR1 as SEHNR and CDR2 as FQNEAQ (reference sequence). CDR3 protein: CASSSPPGRGNEKLFF. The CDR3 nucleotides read TGTGCCAGCAGCTCCCCCCCGGGCAGGGGGAATGAAAAACTGTTTTTT.

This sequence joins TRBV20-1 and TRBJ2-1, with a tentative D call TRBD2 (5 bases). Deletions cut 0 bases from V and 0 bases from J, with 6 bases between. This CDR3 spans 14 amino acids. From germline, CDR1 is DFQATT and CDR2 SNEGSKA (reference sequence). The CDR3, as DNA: TGCAGTGCTAGAGAGCGGGCCTCCTACAATGAGCAGTTCTTC. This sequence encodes CSARERASYNEQFF.

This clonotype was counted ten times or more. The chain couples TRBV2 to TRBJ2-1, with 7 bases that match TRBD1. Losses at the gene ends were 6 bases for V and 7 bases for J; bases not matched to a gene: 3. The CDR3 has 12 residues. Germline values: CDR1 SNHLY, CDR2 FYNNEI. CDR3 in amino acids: CASSKTGNEQFF. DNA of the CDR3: TGTGCCAGCAGCAAGACAGGGAATGAGCAGTTCTTC.

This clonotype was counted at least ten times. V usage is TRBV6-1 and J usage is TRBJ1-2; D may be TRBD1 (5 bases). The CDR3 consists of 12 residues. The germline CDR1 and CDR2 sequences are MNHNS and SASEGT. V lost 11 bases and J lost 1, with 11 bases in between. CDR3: CASWDGNYGYTF. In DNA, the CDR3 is TGTGCCTCATGGGACGGTAACTATGGCTACACCTTC.

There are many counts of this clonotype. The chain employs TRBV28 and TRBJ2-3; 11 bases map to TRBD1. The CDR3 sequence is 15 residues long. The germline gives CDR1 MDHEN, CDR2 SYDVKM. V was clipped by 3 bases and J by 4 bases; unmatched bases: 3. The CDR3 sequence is CASSLRTGGADTQYF. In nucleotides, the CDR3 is TGTGCCAGCAGTTTGAGGACAGGGGGCGCAGATACGCAGTATTTT.

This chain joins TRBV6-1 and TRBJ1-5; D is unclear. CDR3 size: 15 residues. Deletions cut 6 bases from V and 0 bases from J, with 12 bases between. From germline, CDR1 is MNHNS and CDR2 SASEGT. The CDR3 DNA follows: TGTGCCAGCAGAAAAACTTACAGTAGCAATCAGCCCCAGCATTTT. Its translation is CASRKTYSSNQPQHF.

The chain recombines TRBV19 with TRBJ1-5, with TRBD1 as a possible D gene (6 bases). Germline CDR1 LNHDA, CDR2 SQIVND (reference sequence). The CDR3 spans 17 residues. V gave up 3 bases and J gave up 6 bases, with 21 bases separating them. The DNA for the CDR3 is TGTGCCAGTAGTATCGGAGCTACGGGGCAGGGGCTTCAGCCCCAGCATTTT. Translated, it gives CASSIGATGQGLQPQHF.

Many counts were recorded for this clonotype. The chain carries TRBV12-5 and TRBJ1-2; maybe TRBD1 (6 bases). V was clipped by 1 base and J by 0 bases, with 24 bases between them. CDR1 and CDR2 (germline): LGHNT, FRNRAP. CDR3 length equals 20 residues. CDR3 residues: CASGLATRDTSLSSNYGYTF. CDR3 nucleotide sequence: TGTGCTAGTGGTTTGGCAACCAGGGACACCTCGCTTTCGTCTAACTATGGCTACACCTTC.

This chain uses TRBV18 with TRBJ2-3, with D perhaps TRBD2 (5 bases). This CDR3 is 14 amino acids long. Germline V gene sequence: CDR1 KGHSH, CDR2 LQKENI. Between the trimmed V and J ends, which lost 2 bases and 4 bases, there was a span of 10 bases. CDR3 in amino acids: CASSPFEGADTQYF. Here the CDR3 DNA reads TGTGCCAGCTCACCATTTGAGGGCGCAGATACGCAGTATTTT. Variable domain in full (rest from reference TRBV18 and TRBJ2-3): NAGVMQNPRHLVRRRGQEARLRCSPMKGHSHVYWYRQLPEEGLKFMVYLQKENIIDESGMPKERFSAEFPKEGPSILRIQQVVRGDSAAYFCASSPFEGADTQYFGPGTRLTVL.

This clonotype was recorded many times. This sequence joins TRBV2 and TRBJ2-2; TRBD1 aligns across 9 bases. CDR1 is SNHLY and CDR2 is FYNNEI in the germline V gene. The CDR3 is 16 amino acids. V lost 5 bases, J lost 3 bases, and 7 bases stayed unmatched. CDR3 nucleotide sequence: TGTGCCAGCAGTAGGGTACAGGGGGCTGACACCGGGGAGCTGTTTTTT. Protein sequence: CASSRVQGADTGELFF.

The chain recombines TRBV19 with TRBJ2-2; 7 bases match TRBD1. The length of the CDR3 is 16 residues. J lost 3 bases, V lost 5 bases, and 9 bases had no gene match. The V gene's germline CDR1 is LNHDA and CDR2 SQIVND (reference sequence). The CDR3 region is CASSPQGVAYTGELFF. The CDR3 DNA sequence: TGTGCCAGTAGTCCCCAGGGGGTAGCGTACACCGGGGAGCTGTTTTTT. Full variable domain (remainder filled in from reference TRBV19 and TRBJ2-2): DGGITQSPKYLFRKEGQNVTLSCEQNLNHDAMYWYRQDPGQGLRLIYYSQIVNDFQKGDIAEGYSVSREKKESFPLTVTSAQKNPTAFYLCASSPQGVAYTGELFFGEGSRLTVL.

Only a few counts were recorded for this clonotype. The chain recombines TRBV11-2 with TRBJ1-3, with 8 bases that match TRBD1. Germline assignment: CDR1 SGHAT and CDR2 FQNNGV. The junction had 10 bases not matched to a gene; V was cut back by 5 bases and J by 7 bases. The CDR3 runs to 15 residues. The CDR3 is CASSRRTGYGNTIYF. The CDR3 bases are TGTGCCAGCAGCCGGAGGACAGGGTATGGGAACACCATATATTTT.

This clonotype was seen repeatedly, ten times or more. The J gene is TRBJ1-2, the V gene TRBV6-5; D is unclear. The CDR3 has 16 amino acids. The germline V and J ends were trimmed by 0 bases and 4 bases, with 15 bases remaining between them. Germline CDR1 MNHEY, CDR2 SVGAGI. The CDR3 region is CASSYSIVRPTYGYTF. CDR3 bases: TGTGCCAGCAGTTACTCGATAGTTCGACCCACCTATGGCTACACCTTC.

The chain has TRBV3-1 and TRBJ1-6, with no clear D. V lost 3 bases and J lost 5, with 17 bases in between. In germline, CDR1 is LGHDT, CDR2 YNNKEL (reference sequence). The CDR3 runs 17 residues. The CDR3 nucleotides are TGTGCCAGCAGCCATTTTAGGGAGGGTGGTAATAATTCACCCCTCCACTTT. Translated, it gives CASSHFREGGNNSPLHF.

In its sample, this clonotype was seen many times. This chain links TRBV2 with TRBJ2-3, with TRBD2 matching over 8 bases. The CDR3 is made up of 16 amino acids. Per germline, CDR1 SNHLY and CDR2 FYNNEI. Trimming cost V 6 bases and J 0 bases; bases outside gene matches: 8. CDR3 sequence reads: CASRRTSGSSTDTQYF. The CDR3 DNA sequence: TGTGCCAGCAGGAGAACTAGCGGATCTAGCACAGATACGCAGTATTTT.

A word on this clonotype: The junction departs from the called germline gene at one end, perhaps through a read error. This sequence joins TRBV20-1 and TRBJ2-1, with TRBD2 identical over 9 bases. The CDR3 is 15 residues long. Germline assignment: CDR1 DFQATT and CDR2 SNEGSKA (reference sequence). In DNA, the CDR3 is TGCAGTGCCAGAGAGCGACTAGCGGAATCGGGGGAGCAGTTCTTC. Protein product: CSARERLAESGEQFF.

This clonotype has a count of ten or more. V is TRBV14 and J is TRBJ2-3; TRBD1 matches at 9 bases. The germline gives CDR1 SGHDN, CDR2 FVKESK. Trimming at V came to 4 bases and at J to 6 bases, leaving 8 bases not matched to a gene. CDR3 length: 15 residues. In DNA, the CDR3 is TGTGCCAGCAGCCGAACTTACAGGGGGCTTGATACGCAGTATTTT. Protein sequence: CASSRTYRGLDTQYF.

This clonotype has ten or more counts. The chain's CDR3 is CASSPVGREGEQYF. DNA for the CDR3: TGTGCCAGCAGTCCCGTGGGGCGGGAGGGCGAGCAGTACTTC. This sequence joins TRBV27 and TRBJ2-7, with TRBD2 identical over 9 bases. The J segment lost 6 bases and the V segment lost 5 bases, leaving 8 bases of the junction unmatched. Per the germline V gene, CDR1 is MNHEY and CDR2 is SMNVEV (reference sequence). CDR3 size: 14 residues.

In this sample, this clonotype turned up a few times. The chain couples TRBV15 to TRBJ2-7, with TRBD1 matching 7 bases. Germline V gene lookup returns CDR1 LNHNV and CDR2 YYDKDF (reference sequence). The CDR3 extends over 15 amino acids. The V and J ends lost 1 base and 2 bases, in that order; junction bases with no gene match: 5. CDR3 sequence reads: CATSRVSGGPYEQYF. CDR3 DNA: TGTGCCACCAGCAGAGTATCAGGGGGTCCCTACGAGCAGTACTTC.

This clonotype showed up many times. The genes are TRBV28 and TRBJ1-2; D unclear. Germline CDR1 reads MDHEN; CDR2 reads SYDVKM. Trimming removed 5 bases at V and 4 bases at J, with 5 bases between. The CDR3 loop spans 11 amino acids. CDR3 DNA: TGTGCCAGCAGTCGGCGCTATGGCTACACCTTC. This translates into CASSRRYGYTF.